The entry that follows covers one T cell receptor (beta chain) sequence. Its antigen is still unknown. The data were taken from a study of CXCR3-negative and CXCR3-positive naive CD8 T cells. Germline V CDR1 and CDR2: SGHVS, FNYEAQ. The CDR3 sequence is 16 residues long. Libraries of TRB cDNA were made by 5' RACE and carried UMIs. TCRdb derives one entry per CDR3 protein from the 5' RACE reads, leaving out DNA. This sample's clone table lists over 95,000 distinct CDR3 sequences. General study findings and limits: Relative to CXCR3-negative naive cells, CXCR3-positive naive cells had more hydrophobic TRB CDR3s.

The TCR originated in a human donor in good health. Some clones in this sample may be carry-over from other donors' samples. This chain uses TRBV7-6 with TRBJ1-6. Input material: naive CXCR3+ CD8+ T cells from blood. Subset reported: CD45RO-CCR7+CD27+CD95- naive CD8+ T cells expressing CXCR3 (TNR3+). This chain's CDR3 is CASSSSPEMANSPLHF.